Following are 20 T cell receptor beta chains from one sample sequenced in a study of cytomegalovirus exposure and HLA in healthy donors (dated by TCRdb to the late 2010s). Libraries were constructed by the immunoSEQ multiplex PCR assay. For the multiplex PCR, a mixture combining 60 forward primers for TCR Vbeta segments and 13 reverse primers for TCR Jbeta segments was used. TCRdb limited this immuneACCESS table to in-frame rearrangements with V and J called. A share of clones is missing; checked studies link under half to unresolved V genes, and the rest is unexplained. Here the sample has more than 200,000 clones; roughly 85% occur a single time. More than 1.5% of the sample rests with the top ten. The sequencing sample was made of PBMCs. The source of these receptors is a man between 18 and 29 years old in good health and CMV-seronegative.

V usage is TRBV28 and J usage is TRBJ2-4; the match to TRBD1 covers 7 bases. V shed 6 bases, J shed 3 bases, and the junction held 5 bases outside the gene matches. This CDR3 is built from 14 residues. Germline V gives CDR1 MDHEN, CDR2 SYDVKM. This chain's CDR3 is CASREGQVKNIQYF. The CDR3 DNA sequence: TGTGCCAGCAGAGAAGGACAGGTCAAAAACATTCAGTACTTC. The full variable domain, its missing parts supplied by reference TRBV28 and TRBJ2-4, is DVKVTQSSRYLVKRTGEKVFLECVQDMDHENMFWYRQDPGLGLRLIYFSYDVKMKEKGDIPEGYSVSREKKERFSLILESASTNQTSMYLCASREGQVKNIQYFGAGTRLSVL.

The chain is built from TRBV6-4 and TRBJ1-2; a weak D match, TRBD1 (5 bases). The V gene lost 4 bases and the J gene lost 5 bases, with 11 bases spanning the gap. The length of the CDR3 is 13 residues. Germline V CDR1 and CDR2: MRHNA, SNTAGT. The CDR3 bases are TGTGCCAGCAGTGGGGGGGGTGGGTATGGCTACACCTTC. Translation: CASSGGGGYGYTF.

In this sample, this clone turned up a few times. V usage is TRBV9 and J usage is TRBJ2-3, with a weak D call TRBD2 (6 bases). This CDR3 contains 18 residues. Germline CDR1 SGDLS, CDR2 YYNGEE. V was cut by 0 bases and J by 5 bases, with 22 bases left in between. The CDR3 DNA is TGTGCCAGCAGCGTAGGGCCCTCGAGGGACTCAGTAGGAGATACGCAGTATTTT. This translates into CASSVGPSRDSVGDTQYF.

This chain uses TRBV7-9 with TRBJ1-1; D unclear. Trimming pared 5 bases from V and 6 bases from J, leaving 13 bases between. From germline, CDR1 is SEHNR and CDR2 FQNEAQ (reference sequence). The length of the CDR3 is 13 residues. CDR3 DNA sequence: TGTGCCAGCAGCCCCCGGGGAAGGGCTGAAGCTTTCTTT. It yields the protein CASSPRGRAEAFF.

The V gene is TRBV4-3, the J gene TRBJ2-3; TRBD1 matches at 8 bases. The CDR3 runs to 15 residues. The junction had 6 bases not matched to a gene; V was cut back by 2 bases and J by 5 bases. Germline CDR1 and CDR2: LGHNA and YSLEER. The CDR3 bases are TGCGCCAGCAGCCAACTAGGACAGGGAATAGATACGCAGTATTTT. This gives the protein CASSQLGQGIDTQYF.

The chain joins TRBV18 to TRBJ2-3; 8 bases fit TRBD2. Germline CDR1 is KGHSH and CDR2 is LQKENI. The CDR3 covers 17 residues. Trimming cost V 3 bases and J 2 bases; bases outside gene matches: 10. The CDR3 sequence: CASSPTGGASVTDTQYF. CDR3 DNA sequence: TGTGCCAGCTCACCTACCGGGGGGGCTAGCGTCACAGATACGCAGTATTTT.

This chain connects TRBV28 to TRBJ2-4; 7 bases line up with TRBD2. The CDR3 spans 14 residues. CDR1 is MDHEN, CDR2 SYDVKM, per germline. V lost 7 bases, J lost 3 bases, and 6 bases stayed unmatched. DNA of the CDR3: TGTGCCAGCACCCCGGGGGGTGGCAAAAACATTCAGTACTTC. Its translation: CASTPGGGKNIQYF.

This chain connects TRBV7-2 to TRBJ2-7, with TRBD2 identical over 9 bases. From germline, CDR1 is SGHTA and CDR2 FQGNSA. J was trimmed by 5 bases and V by 5 bases; bases with no gene match: 4. The CDR3 is 13 residues long. The CDR3, as DNA: TGTGCCAGCAGCCCCCGGACTAGCGACGAGCAGTACTTC. It encodes CASSPRTSDEQYF.

The chain links TRBV7-8 to TRBJ1-3; D is possibly TRBD1 (6 bases). The CDR3 loop spans 14 amino acids. Germline V CDR1 and CDR2: SGHVS, FQNEAQ. The V and J ends lost 3 bases and 8 bases respectively, with 14 bases between them. DNA of the CDR3: TGTGCCAGCAGCTTGCAGGGGATCGGTGACACCATATATTTT. It specifies CASSLQGIGDTIYF.

The rearrangement joins TRBV13 to TRBJ2-3, with 8 bases that match TRBD1. This CDR3 contains 14 residues. CDR1 and CDR2 from the germline V gene are PRHDT and FYEKMQ (reference sequence). The ends lost 6 bases at V and 3 bases at J; junction bases unmatched: 5. The CDR3 DNA follows: TGTGCCAGCAGGTTACAGGGGGAGACAGATACGCAGTATTTT. Protein: CASRLQGETDTQYF. The complete variable domain, with remaining parts taken from reference TRBV13 and TRBJ2-3, reads AAGVIQSPRHLIKEKRETATLKCYPIPRHDTVYWYQQGPGQDPQFLISFYEKMQSDKGSIPDRFSAQQFSDYHSELNMSSLELGDSALYFCASRLQGETDTQYFGPGTRLTVL.

This chain links TRBV28 with TRBJ2-3, with D unclear. Germline assignment: CDR1 MDHEN and CDR2 SYDVKM. The V and J ends lost 6 bases and 1 base respectively, with 14 bases between them. This CDR3 contains 15 residues. The CDR3 DNA sequence: TGTGCCAGCAGAGCCGGTTTACGGGGCACAGATACGCAGTATTTT. Protein: CASRAGLRGTDTQYF.

The V call is TRBV6-1, the J call TRBJ1-1; no definite D call. In germline, CDR1 is MNHNS, CDR2 SASEGT. The CDR3 is 14 residues long. V was clipped by 6 bases and J by 4 bases, with 15 bases between them. CDR3 loop: CASRAGEAVTEAFF. The CDR3 DNA reads as TGTGCCAGCAGGGCCGGCGAGGCGGTCACTGAAGCTTTCTTT.

This chain uses TRBV5-4 with TRBJ2-1, with a tentative D call TRBD2 (6 bases). Germline V gives CDR1 SGHNT, CDR2 YYREEE (reference sequence). The V gene lost 7 bases and the J gene lost 3 bases, with 17 bases spanning the gap. The length of the CDR3 is 15 residues. Here the CDR3 DNA reads TGTGCCAGCCTCCCGGAGGGGACTTACTACAATGAGCAGTTCTTC. Translation: CASLPEGTYYNEQFF.

The chain is built from TRBV4-3 and TRBJ2-7; 10 positions match TRBD1. CDR1 and CDR2 (germline): LGHNA, YSLEER. CDR3 size: 19 residues. The V gene end was trimmed by 1 base and the J gene end by 4 bases; junction bases not matched to a gene: 16. The CDR3 nucleotides are TGCGCCAGCAGCCAAGGAGCCGGGACAGGGGCGGGTTCGGGGTACGAGCAGTACTTC. It is translated as CASSQGAGTGAGSGYEQYF.

The CDR3, as DNA: TGCGCCAGCAGCCAGCAGACAGGGCTTAACTATGGCTACACCTTC. Amino acids: CASSQQTGLNYGYTF. This chain links TRBV5-1 with TRBJ1-2; 7 nucleotides agree with TRBD1. Germline lookup yields CDR1 SGHRS and CDR2 YFSETQ. This CDR3 comprises 15 residues. The trim removed 4 bases at V and 1 base at J, leaving 7 bases unmatched.

The gene calls are TRBV5-1 and TRBJ2-3, with D possibly TRBD2 on 6 matching bases. Germline V gene lookup returns CDR1 SGHRS and CDR2 YFSETQ. CDR3 length: 14 amino acids. The V and J ends lost 0 bases and 5 bases respectively, with 10 bases between them. The CDR3 coding sequence is TGCGCCAGCAGCTTGGGATCGGGAGTAGATACGCAGTATTTT. Protein sequence: CASSLGSGVDTQYF.

This clone was seen a few times. J is TRBJ2-5 and V is TRBV4-3, with 9 bases matching TRBD2. V trimming: 0 bases; J trimming: 4 bases; junction bases outside the gene matches: 6. In germline, CDR1 is LGHNA, CDR2 YSLEER. This CDR3 has 16 residues. CDR3 protein: CASSQDHQRGVETQYF. Here the CDR3 DNA reads TGCGCCAGCAGCCAAGATCATCAGCGGGGGGTAGAGACCCAGTACTTC.

DNA for the CDR3: TGTGCCAGCAGCGACCGGGACAGGGAGAGGGAGCAGTACTTC. The encoded protein is CASSDRDREREQYF. V gene TRBV7-9 combines with J gene TRBJ2-7; the match to TRBD1 covers 9 bases. The CDR3 consists of 14 residues. Germline assignment: CDR1 SEHNR and CDR2 FQNEAQ (reference sequence). With 5 bases clipped from V and 7 bases from J, the junction kept 9 bases outside the gene matches.

The chain links TRBV27 to TRBJ1-1, with TRBD1 as a possible D gene (6 bases). CDR1 and CDR2 (germline): MNHEY, SMNVEV (reference sequence). CDR3 length: 15 residues. Trimming took 0 bases from V and 2 from J, leaving 10 bases between them. CDR3 protein: CASSLSGATNTEAFF. Written as DNA, the CDR3 is TGTGCCAGCAGTTTATCGGGGGCGACTAACACTGAAGCTTTCTTT.

The V and J genes are TRBV5-4 and TRBJ2-2; a possible D gene is TRBD2 (6 bases). The ends were cut back, 3 bases at V and 0 bases at J, with 15 bases in the middle. The germline gives CDR1 SGHNT, CDR2 YYREEE (reference sequence). The CDR3 is 17 residues long. DNA of the CDR3: TGTGCCAGCAGCTCCTCCCGGGACTTCCCGAACACCGGGGAGCTGTTTTTT. This sequence encodes CASSSSRDFPNTGELFF.